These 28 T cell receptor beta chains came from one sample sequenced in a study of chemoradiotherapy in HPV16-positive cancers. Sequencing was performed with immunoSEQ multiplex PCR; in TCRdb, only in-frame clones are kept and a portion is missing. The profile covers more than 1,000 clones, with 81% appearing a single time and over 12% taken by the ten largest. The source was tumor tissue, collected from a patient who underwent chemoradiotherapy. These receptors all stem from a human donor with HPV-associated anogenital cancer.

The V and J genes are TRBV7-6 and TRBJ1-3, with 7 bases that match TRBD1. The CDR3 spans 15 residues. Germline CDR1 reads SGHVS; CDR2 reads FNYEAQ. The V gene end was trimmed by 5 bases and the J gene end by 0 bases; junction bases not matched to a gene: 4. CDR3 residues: CASSTRQGSGNTIYF. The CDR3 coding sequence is TGTGCCAGCAGCACCAGACAGGGCTCTGGAAACACCATATATTTT.

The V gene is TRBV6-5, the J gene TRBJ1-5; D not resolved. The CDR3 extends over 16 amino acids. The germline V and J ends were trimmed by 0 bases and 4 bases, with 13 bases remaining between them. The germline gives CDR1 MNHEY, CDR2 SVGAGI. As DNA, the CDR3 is TGTGCCAGCAGTTACTCGAACACGGTTAGGAATCAGCCCCAGCATTTT. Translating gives CASSYSNTVRNQPQHF.

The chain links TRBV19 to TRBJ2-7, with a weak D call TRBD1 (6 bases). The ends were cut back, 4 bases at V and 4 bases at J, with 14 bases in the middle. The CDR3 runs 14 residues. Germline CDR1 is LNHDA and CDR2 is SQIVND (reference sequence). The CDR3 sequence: CASSNTGQRYEQYF. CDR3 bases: TGTGCCAGTAGTAACACAGGACAGAGATACGAGCAGTACTTC.

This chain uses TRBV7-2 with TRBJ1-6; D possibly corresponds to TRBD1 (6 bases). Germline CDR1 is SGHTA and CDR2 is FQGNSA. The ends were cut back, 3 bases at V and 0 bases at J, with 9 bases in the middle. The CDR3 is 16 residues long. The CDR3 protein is CASSLGHNSYNSPLHF. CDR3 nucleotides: TGTGCCAGCAGCTTGGGACATAACTCCTATAATTCACCCCTCCACTTT. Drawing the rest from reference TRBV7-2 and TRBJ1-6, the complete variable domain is GAGVSQSPSNKVTEKGKDVELRCDPISGHTALYWYRQSLGQGLEFLIYFQGNSAPDKSGLPSDRFSAERTGGSVSTLTIQRTQQEDSAVYLCASSLGHNSYNSPLHFGNGTRLTVT.

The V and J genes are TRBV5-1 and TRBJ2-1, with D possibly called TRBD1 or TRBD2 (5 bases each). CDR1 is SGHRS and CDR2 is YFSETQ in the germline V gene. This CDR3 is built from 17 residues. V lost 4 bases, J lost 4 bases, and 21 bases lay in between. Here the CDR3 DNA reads TGCGCCAGCAGCGCGACCGGGACCCACGCAGGGTACAATGAGCAGTTCTTC. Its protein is CASSATGTHAGYNEQFF.

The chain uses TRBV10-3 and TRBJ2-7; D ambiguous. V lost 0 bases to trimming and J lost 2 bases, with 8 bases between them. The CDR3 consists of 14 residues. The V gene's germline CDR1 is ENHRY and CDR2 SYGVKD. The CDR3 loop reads CAISESGQAYEQYF. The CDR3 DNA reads TGTGCCATCAGTGAGTCTGGGCAGGCCTACGAGCAGTACTTC.

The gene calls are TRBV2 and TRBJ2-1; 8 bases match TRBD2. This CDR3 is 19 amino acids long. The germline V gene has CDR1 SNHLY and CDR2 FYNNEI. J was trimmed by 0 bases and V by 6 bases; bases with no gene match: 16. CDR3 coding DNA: TGTGCCAGCAGGGGCTCCGGGACTAGGGTAGGATACTCCTACAATGAGCAGTTCTTC. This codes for CASRGSGTRVGYSYNEQFF. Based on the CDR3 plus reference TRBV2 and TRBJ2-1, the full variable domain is EPEVTQTPSHQVTQMGQEVILRCVPISNHLYFYWYRQILGQKVEFLVSFYNNEISEKSEIFDDQFSVERPDGSNFTLKIRSTKLEDSAMYFCASRGSGTRVGYSYNEQFFGPGTRLTVL.

CDR3 in DNA: TGCGCCAGCAGCTTGGGACCGGTGGAGACCCAGTACTTC. Protein product: CASSLGPVETQYF. The chain couples TRBV5-1 to TRBJ2-5; no clear D. CDR1 is SGHRS, CDR2 YFSETQ, per germline. V was pared by 0 bases and J by 5 bases, with 8 bases between. CDR3 length: 13 amino acids.

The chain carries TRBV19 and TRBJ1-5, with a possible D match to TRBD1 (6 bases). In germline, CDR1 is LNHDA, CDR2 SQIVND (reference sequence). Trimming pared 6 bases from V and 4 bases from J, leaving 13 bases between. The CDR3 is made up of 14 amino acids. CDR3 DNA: TGTGCCAGTAGCGGGACAATCGGGAATCAGCCCCAGCATTTT. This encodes CASSGTIGNQPQHF.

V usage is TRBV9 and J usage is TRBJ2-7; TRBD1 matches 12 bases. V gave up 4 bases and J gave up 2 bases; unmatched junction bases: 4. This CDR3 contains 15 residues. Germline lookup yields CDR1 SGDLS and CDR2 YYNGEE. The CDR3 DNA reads TGTGCCAGCAGCACCGGGACAGGGGGCACCTACGAGCAGTACTTC. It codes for CASSTGTGGTYEQYF.

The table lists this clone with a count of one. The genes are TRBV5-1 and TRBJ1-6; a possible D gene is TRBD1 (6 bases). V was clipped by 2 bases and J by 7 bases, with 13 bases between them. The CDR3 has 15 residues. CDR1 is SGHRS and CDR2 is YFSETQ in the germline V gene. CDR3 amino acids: CASSLQGPANSPLHF. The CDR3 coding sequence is TGCGCCAGCAGCTTACAGGGTCCGGCAAATTCACCCCTCCACTTT.

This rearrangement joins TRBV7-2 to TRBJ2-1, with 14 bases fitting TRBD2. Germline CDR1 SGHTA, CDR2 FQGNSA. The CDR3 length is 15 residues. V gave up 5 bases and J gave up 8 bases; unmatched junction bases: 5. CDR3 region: CASSQGLAGVHEQFF. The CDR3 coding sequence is TGTGCCAGCAGCCAGGGACTAGCGGGAGTCCATGAGCAGTTCTTC. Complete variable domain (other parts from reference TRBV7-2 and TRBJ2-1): GAGVSQSPSNKVTEKGKDVELRCDPISGHTALYWYRQSLGQGLEFLIYFQGNSAPDKSGLPSDRFSAERTGGSVSTLTIQRTQQEDSAVYLCASSQGLAGVHEQFFGPGTRLTVL.

CDR3 loop: CASSVGLRNTEAFF. The CDR3, as DNA: TGTGCCAGCAGCGTAGGTTTGAGGAACACTGAAGCTTTCTTT. The gene calls are TRBV9 and TRBJ1-1; D is unresolved. There are 14 residues in the CDR3. Per the germline V gene, CDR1 is SGDLS and CDR2 is YYNGEE. Trimming removed 0 bases from V and 1 base from J, with 7 bases in between.

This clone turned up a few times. The CDR3 DNA is TGTGCCAGCAGTTCCCTCGGACAGGGATCTGGAAACACCATATATTTT. It translates to CASSSLGQGSGNTIYF. The J gene is TRBJ1-3, the V gene TRBV6-5; 8 positions match TRBD1. Germline assignment: CDR1 MNHEY and CDR2 SVGAGI. V shed 4 bases and J 1 base; nucleotides not matched to a gene: 6. The CDR3 totals 16 residues.

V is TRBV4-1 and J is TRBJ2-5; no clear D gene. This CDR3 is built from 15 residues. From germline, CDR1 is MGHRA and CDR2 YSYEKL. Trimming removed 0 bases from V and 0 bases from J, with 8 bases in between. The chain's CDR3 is CASSQDQAYQETQYF. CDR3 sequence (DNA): TGCGCCAGCAGCCAAGACCAAGCGTACCAAGAGACCCAGTACTTC.

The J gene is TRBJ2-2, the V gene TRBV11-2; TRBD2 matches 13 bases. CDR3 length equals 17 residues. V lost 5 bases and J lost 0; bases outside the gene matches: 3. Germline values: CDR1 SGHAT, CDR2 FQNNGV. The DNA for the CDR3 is TGTGCCAGCAGCCAAGGGACTAGCGGGGCGAACACCGGGGAGCTGTTTTTT. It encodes CASSQGTSGANTGELFF.

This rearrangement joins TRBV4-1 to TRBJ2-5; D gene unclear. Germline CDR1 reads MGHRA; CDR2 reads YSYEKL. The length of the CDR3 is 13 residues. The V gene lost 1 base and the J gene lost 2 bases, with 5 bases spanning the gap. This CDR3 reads CASSQVGQETQYF. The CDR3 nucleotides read TGCGCCAGCAGCCAAGTTGGGCAAGAGACCCAGTACTTC.

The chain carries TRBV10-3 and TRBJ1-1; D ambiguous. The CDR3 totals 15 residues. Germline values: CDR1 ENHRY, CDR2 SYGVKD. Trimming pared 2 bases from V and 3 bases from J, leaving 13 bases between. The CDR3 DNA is TGTGCCATCAGTGAGGGGAGGGCGCGGTACACTGAAGCTTTCTTT. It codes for CAISEGRARYTEAFF.

In nucleotides, the CDR3 is TGTGCCAGCAGCGCTGGACAGGGACAAAATGAAAAACTGTTTTTT. Translating it yields CASSAGQGQNEKLFF. V usage is TRBV7-2 and J usage is TRBJ1-4; 8 positions match TRBD1. CDR3 length equals 15 residues. Trimming cost V 5 bases and J 5 bases; bases outside gene matches: 7. The germline V gene has CDR1 SGHTA and CDR2 FQGNSA.

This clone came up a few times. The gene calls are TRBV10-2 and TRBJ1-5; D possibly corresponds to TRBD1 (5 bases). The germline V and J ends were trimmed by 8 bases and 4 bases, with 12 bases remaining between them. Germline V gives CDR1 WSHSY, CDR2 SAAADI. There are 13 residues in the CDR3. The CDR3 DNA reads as TGCGCCAGCCTGGACACCCTGAATCAGCCCCAGCATTTT. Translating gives CASLDTLNQPQHF.

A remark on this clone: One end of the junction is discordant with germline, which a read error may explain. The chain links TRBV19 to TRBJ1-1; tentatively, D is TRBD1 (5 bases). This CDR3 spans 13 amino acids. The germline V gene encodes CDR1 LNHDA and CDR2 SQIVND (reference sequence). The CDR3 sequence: CASRIGTMTEAFF. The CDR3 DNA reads TGTGCCAGTAGGATAGGGACCATGACTGAAGCTTTCTTT.

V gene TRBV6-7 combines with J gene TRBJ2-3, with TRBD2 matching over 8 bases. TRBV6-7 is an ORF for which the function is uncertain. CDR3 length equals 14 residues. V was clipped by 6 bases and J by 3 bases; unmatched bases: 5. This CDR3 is CASRSGGETDTQYF. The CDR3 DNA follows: TGTGCCAGCAGGAGCGGGGGCGAGACAGATACGCAGTATTTT.

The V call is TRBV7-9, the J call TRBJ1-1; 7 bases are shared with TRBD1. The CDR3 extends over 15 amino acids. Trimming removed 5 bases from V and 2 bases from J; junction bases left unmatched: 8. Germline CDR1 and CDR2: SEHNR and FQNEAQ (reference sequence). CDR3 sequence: CASSPPGQINTEAFF. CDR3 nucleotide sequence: TGTGCCAGCAGCCCTCCGGGACAGATAAACACTGAAGCTTTCTTT.

The CDR3, as DNA: TGTGCCAGCAGCTTCTTCAGACAGGGCGGTTCACCCCTCCACTTT. This translates into CASSFFRQGGSPLHF. The chain links TRBV7-2 to TRBJ1-6; TRBD1 agrees at 7 bases. Germline V gene sequence: CDR1 SGHTA, CDR2 FQGNSA. V gave up 3 bases and J gave up 9 bases; unmatched junction bases: 8. This CDR3 has 15 residues.

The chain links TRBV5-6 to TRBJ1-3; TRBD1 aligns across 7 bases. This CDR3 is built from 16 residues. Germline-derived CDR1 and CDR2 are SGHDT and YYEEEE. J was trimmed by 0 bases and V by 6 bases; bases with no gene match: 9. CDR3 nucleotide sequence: TGTGCCAGCATCCGAGCCGGGACAGTCTCTGGAAACACCATATATTTT. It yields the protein CASIRAGTVSGNTIYF.

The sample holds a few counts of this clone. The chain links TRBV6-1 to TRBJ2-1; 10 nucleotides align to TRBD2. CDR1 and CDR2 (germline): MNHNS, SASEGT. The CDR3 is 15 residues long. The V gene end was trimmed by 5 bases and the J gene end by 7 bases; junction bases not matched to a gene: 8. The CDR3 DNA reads TGTGCCAGCAGTTCTAGCGGGAGTGGAGGAAATGAGCAGTTCTTC. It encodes CASSSSGSGGNEQFF.

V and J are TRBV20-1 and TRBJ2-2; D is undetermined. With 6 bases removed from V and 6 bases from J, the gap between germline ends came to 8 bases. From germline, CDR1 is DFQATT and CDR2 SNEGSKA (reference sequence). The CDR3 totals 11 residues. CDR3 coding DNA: TGCAGTGCAGAGGTGTCCGGGGAGCTGTTTTTT. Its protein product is CSAEVSGELFF.

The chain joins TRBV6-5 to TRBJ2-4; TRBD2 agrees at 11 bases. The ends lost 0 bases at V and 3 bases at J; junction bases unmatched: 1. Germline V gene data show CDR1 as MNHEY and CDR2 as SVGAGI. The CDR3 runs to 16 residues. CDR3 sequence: CASSYSTSGIKNIQYF. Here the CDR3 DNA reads TGTGCCAGCAGTTACTCGACTAGCGGGATCAAAAACATTCAGTACTTC.